This T cell receptor beta chain was sequenced for a study of blood T cell repertoires in COVID-19. As for the study in general: The United States, Italy and Spain provided the acute and convalescent COVID-19 samples. T cells, B-cell-depleted T cells, or PBMCs provided the cDNA or gDNA that served as material.

As handled by the study authors: Amplification from reference gene primers served as the basis for estimated nucleated cell counts. Only in-frame clones appear in the TCRdb table, and some are missing; sequencing was by immunoSEQ multiplex PCR. V and J calls plus clone size are reproduced from that table; the DNA served to infer D and trimming. The sample lists 110,000 or so clones, approximately 85% occurring once. The V segment lost 3 bases and the J segment 1 base; nucleotides outside the gene matches: 1. This CDR3 has 15 amino acids. The germline V gene has CDR1 LNHDA and CDR2 SQIVND (reference sequence).

Sequencing input: peripheral blood. The chain couples TRBV19 to TRBJ2-3; TRBD2 matches at 10 bases. This TCR derives from a woman aged 55-75 years with COVID-19, enrolled during active disease. DNA of the CDR3: TGTGCCAGTAGTATCACTAGCGGGGGCACAGATACGCAGTATTTT. It specifies CASSITSGGTDTQYF.